This T cell receptor beta chain was sequenced during a study of blood T cell repertoires in COVID-19. Study summary: Acute-phase and convalescent COVID-19 samples originated in the United States, Italy and Spain. The cDNA or gDNA used as material had been derived from T cells, B-cell-depleted T cells, or PBMCs.

The table lists this clone with a few counts. The V gene lost 0 bases and the J gene lost 7 bases, with 13 bases spanning the gap. The CDR3 spans 14 residues. Germline V CDR1 and CDR2: SGHDT, YYEEEE. How the authors handled the data: By means of reference gene primer amplification, nucleated cell counts were estimated. The protocol was immunoSEQ multiplex PCR, while the TCRdb copy is restricted to in-frame clones and leaves out a portion. For V, J and clone size, that table is used; D and trimming come from the DNA. The data show 450,000 to 500,000 clones, approximately 85% seen once. V usage is TRBV5-6 and J usage is TRBJ1-2; the D gene is possibly TRBD1 (5 bases). This TCR came from a human donor in a cohort sampled during active COVID-19. The sample consisted of peripheral blood. CDR3 region: CASSLGSGVPGYTF. CDR3 nucleotides: TGTGCCAGCAGCTTGGGTTCGGGGGTTCCTGGCTACACCTTC.